This entry is about one T cell receptor (beta chain). Its antigen is not known. The entry originates in a study of CD8 T cells in Susac syndrome. Study results and caveats: Regarding the TCR sequencing and HLA analysis, the study admitted that a relatively small number of individuals were involved.

After extraction with the RNeasy kit, 0.5 to 1 ug of the RNA was reverse transcribed using random hexamers. Amplification of TCR beta CDR3 by immunoSEQ multiplex PCR spanned 54 Vbeta and 13 Jbeta. TCRdb analysed the immunoSEQ multiplex PCR reads with MiXCR anew, one entry per CDR3 protein. There are 120,000 or so distinct CDR3 sequences in the sample; approximately 93% occur only once, and 0.093% lies in the top ten. From blood CD8+ and CD4+ T cells, the TCR beta chain was sequenced. TEMRA cells were FACS-enriched and CD8+ and CD4+ T cells negatively isolated. The CDR3 consists of 14 residues. The V gene's germline CDR1 is MDHEN and CDR2 SYDVKM. Trimming removed 9 bases from V and 1 base from J; junction bases left unmatched: 7.

The material sequenced was CD4+ T cells from PBMCs. This sequence was found in a human donor with multiple sclerosis. The chain carries TRBV28 and TRBJ1-1; 8 nucleotides line up with TRBD1. CDR3 bases: TGTGCCAGTTACCCTGGGACAGGGAACACTGAAGCTTTCTTT. Protein: CASYPGTGNTEAFF.